A single sample is the source of the 5 T cell receptor beta chains below, sequenced in a study of vaccination effects on CD4 cells after COVID-19 (dated 2022 in TCRdb). Their cognate antigens are unknown. Library prep was done by the immunoSEQ multiplex PCR assay. TCRdb provides this immuneACCESS table in a form limited to in-frame rearrangements. Some clones are lacking; in checked studies, under half of them reflect an unresolved V gene, and why the rest are absent is not known. The sample has about 74,000 clones on record, approximately 77% of them singletons. The biggest ten clones account for roughly 2% of the sample. After roughly 11 days of culture, CD4+ T cells were isolated with the EasySep CD4+ T cell isolation kit. The sample was CD4+ T cells from PBMCs cultured without peptide, taken before COVID-19 vaccination. Every receptor here comes from a human donor who received a COVID-19 vaccine.

This clone was recorded only once. The chain recombines TRBV5-4 with TRBJ2-7, with TRBD2 matching over 8 bases. The length of the CDR3 is 15 residues. V shed 7 bases, J shed 0 bases, and the junction held 9 bases outside the gene matches. In germline, CDR1 is SGHNT, CDR2 YYREEE (reference sequence). The CDR3 DNA sequence: TGTGCCAGCTACGACGGGAGGGAGAGCTCCTACGAGCAGTACGTC. This translates into CASYDGRESSYEQYV.

The rearrangement uses TRBV11-2 and TRBJ1-4; D is undetermined. With 3 bases removed from V and 5 bases from J, the gap between germline ends came to 13 bases. Looked up from germline, CDR1 is SGHAT and CDR2 is FQNNGV. This CDR3 is 15 amino acids long. CDR3 sequence: CASSFGQSGNEKLFF. CDR3 coding DNA: TGTGCCAGCAGCTTTGGGCAGAGCGGAAATGAAAAACTGTTTTTT.

V is TRBV11-3 and J is TRBJ2-5, with 7 bases identical to TRBD1. Germline V gene data show CDR1 as SGHNT and CDR2 as YENEEA. The CDR3 sequence is 15 residues long. Trimming at V came to 0 bases and at J to 4 bases, leaving 5 bases not matched to a gene. This CDR3 is CASSLDSNRGETQYF. The CDR3 DNA reads TGTGCCAGCAGCTTAGATTCCAACAGGGGAGAGACCCAGTACTTC.

This rearrangement joins TRBV3-1 (or the pseudogene TRBV3-2) to TRBJ2-1; D is possibly TRBD2 (5 bases). Germline V CDR1 and CDR2: LGHDT, YNNKEL (reference sequence). Trimming left V 4 bases short and J 2 bases short, with 12 bases between. The CDR3 has 15 residues. The CDR3 spells CASSPDYLAYNEQFF. The CDR3, as DNA: TGTGCCAGCAGCCCAGACTACCTCGCCTACAATGAGCAGTTCTTC.

The chain employs TRBV2 and TRBJ1-3; D gene unclear. The CDR3 covers 15 residues. From germline, CDR1 is SNHLY and CDR2 FYNNEI. The V end lost 6 bases, the J end lost 0 bases, and 12 bases lay between the germline ends. The CDR3 is CASSVAGSSGNTIYF. The CDR3 DNA reads as TGTGCCAGCAGCGTAGCGGGCTCCTCTGGAAACACCATATATTTT.